This T cell receptor beta chain was recorded in a study of PD-L1 blockade in urothelial cancer. In the study overall: Counts from blood samples showed a median of about 140,000 T cells.

Indicated time point: pretreatment peripheral blood. Produced via immunoSEQ multiplex PCR; TCRdb's table is partial and in-frame only. The data show 50,000 to 55,000 clones, roughly 82% seen once. Germline loops: CDR1 WSHSY, CDR2 SAAADI. V was pared by 8 bases and J by 4 bases, with 2 bases of the junction left unmatched. CDR3 length: 12 residues. The source was PBMCs, collected around atezolizumab (anti-PD-L1) treatment. J is TRBJ1-1 and V is TRBV10-2; 9 nucleotides agree with TRBD1. The TCR originated in a man aged 45-60 years with urothelial cancer. CDR3 loop: CASSDRGTEAFF. In DNA, the CDR3 is TGCGCCAGCTCGGACAGGGGCACTGAAGCTTTCTTT.